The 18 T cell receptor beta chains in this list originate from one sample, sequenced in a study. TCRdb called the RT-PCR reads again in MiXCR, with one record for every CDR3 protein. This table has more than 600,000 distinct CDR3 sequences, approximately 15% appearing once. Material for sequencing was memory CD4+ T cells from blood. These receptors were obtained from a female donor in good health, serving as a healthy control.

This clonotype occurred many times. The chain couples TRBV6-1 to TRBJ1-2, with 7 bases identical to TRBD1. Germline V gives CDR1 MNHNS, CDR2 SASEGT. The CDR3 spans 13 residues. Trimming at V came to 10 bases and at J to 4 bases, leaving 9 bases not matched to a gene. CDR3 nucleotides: TGTGCCACCCAAGGACAGGCCGCCTATGGCTACACCTTC. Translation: CATQGQAAYGYTF.

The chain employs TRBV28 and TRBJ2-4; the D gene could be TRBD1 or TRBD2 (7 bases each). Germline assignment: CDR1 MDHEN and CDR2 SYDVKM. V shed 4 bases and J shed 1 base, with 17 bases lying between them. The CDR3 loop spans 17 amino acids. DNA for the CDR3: TGTGCCAGCAGTTCCATGGGAGGGGGCAATGCCAAAAACATTCAGTACTTC. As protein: CASSSMGGGNAKNIQYF.

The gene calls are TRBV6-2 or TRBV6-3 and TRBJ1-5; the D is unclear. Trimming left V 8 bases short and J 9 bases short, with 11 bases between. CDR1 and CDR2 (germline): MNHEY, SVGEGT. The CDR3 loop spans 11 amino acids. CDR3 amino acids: CASGDLSPQHF. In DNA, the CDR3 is TGTGCCAGCGGCGACCTATCGCCCCAGCATTTT.

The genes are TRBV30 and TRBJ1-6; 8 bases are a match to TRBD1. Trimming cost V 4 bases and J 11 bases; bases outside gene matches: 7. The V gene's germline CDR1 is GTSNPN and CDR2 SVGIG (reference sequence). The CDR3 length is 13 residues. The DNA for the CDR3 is TGTGCCTGGAATACAGGGGGACGGGCACCCCTCCACTTT. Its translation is CAWNTGGRAPLHF.

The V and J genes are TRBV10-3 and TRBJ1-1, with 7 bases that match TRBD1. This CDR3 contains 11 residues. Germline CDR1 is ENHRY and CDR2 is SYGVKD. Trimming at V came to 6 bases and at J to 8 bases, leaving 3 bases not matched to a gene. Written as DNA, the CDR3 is TGTGCCATCAGAAGGGACAGCGAAGCTTTCTTT. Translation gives CAIRRDSEAFF.

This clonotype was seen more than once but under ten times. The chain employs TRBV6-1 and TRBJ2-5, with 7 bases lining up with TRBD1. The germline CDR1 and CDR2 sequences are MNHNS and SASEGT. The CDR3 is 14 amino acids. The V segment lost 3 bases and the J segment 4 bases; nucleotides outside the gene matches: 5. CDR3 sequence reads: CASSDPTGRETQYF. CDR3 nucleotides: TGTGCCAGCAGTGACCCGACAGGGCGAGAGACCCAGTACTTC.

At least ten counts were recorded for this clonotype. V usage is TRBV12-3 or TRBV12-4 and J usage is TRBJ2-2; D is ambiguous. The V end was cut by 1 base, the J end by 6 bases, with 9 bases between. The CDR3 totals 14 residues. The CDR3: CASSLVQFAGELFF. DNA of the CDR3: TGTGCCAGCAGTTTAGTACAGTTTGCCGGGGAGCTGTTTTTT.

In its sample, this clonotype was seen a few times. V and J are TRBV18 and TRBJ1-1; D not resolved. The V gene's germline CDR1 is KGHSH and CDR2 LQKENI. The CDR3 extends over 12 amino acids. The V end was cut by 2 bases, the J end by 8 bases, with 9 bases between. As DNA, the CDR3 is TGTGCCAGCTCACCAAACCGGGAAGAAGCTTTCTTT. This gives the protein CASSPNREEAFF. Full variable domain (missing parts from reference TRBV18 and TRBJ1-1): NAGVMQNPRHLVRRRGQEARLRCSPMKGHSHVYWYRQLPEEGLKFMVYLQKENIIDESGMPKERFSAEFPKEGPSILRIQQVVRGDSAAYFCASSPNREEAFFGQGTRLTVV.

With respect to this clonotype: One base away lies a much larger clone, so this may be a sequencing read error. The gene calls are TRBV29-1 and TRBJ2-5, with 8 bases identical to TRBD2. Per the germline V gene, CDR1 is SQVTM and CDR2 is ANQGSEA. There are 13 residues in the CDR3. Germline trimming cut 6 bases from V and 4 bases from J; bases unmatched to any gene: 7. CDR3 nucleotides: TGCAGCGTCCGACTAGCGCGAGGAGAGACCCAGTACTTC. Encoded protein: CSVRLARGETQYF.

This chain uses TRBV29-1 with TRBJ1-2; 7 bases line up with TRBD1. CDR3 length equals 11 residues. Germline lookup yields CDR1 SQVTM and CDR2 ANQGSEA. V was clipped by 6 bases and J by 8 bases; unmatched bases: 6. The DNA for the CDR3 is TGCAGCGTCGACACAGGGGTGGGCTACACCTTC. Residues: CSVDTGVGYTF.

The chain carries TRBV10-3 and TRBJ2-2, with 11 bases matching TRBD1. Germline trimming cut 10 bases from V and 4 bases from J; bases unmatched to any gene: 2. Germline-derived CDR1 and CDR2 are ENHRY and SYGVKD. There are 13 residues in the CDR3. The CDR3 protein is CATGTGGTGELFF. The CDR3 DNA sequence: TGTGCCACCGGGACAGGGGGCACCGGGGAGCTGTTTTTT.

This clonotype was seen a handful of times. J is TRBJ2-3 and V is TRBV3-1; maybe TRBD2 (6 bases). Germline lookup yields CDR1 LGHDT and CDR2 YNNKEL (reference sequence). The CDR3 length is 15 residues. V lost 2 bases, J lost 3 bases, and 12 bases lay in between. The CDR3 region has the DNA TGTGCCAGCAGCCAATGGCGGGACCGGACAGATACGCAGTATTTT. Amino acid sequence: CASSQWRDRTDTQYF.

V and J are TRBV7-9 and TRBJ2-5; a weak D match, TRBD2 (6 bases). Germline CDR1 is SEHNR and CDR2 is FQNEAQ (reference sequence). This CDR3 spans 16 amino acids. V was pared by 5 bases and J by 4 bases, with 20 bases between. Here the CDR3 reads CASSPSLAKLGETQYF. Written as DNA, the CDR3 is TGTGCCAGCAGCCCCTCACTAGCTAAACTGGGAGAGACCCAGTACTTC.

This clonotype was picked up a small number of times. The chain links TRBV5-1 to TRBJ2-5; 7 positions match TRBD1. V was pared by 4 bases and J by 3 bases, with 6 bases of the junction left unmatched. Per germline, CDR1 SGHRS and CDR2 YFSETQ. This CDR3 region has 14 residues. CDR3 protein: CASSQGQVKETQYF. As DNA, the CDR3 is TGCGCCAGCAGCCAAGGACAGGTGAAAGAGACCCAGTACTTC.

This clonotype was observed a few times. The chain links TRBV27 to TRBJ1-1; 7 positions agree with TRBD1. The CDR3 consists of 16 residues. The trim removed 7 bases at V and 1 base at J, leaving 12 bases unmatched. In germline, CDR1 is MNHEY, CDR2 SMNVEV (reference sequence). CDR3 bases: TGTGCCAGCACGAGCCTATCCGGGACAGAGAACACTGAAGCTTTCTTT. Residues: CASTSLSGTENTEAFF.

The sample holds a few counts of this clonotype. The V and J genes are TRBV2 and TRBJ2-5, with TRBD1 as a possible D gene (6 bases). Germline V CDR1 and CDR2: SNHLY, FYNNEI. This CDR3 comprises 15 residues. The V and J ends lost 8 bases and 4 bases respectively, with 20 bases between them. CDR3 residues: CASVVRGGAGETQYF. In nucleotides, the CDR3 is TGTGCCAGCGTCGTCAGGGGCGGCGCGGGAGAGACCCAGTACTTC.

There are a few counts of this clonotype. CDR3 coding DNA: TGTGCCAGCAGCTTAGTCGGGGGACAGGGTTTCTCCGGGGAGCTGTTTTTT. As protein: CASSLVGGQGFSGELFF. This chain uses TRBV7-6 with TRBJ2-2, with 9 bases aligning to TRBD1. CDR3 length equals 17 residues. Losses at the gene ends were 1 base for V and 6 bases for J; bases not matched to a gene: 9. Germline V gene lookup returns CDR1 SGHVS and CDR2 FNYEAQ. Combining the CDR3 with reference TRBV7-6 and TRBJ2-2 gives the whole variable domain GAGVSQSPRYKVTKRGQDVALRCDPISGHVSLYWYRQALGQGPEFLTYFNYEAQQDKSGLPNDRFSAERPEGSISTLTIQRTEQRDSAMYRCASSLVGGQGFSGELFFGEGSRLTVL.

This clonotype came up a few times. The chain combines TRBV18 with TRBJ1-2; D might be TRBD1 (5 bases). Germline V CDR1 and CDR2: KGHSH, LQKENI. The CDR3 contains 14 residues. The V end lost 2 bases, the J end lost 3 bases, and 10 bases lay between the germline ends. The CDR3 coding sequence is TGTGCCAGCTCACCAACGGGGGTTGACTATGGCTACACCTTC. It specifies CASSPTGVDYGYTF.